Reported below is one T cell receptor beta chain. This CDR3 is built from 15 residues. The germline V gene has CDR1 SGHVS and CDR2 FQNEAQ. V lost 5 bases, J lost 4 bases, and 17 bases lay in between. Assay: immunoSEQ multiplex PCR; the TCRdb copy retains only in-frame clones and omits some. The data hold tens of thousands of clones, with around nine tenths observed a single time. The data were taken from a study of OX40 agonist ivuxolimab in advanced cancers. The rearrangement links TRBV7-8 to TRBJ1-1, with a possible D match to TRBD1 (5 bases). The source of this sequence is an adult with an advanced solid tumor such as melanoma, head and neck, liver or kidney cancer. Sequenced material: CD4+ or CD8+ T cells sorted from blood, taken in a trial of the OX40 agonist ivuxolimab. The CDR3: CASSRTQGAGTEAFF. The DNA of the CDR3 is TGTGCCAGCAGCCGCACCCAAGGGGCGGGCACTGAAGCTTTCTTT.